The T cell receptor beta chain described here comes from a study of OX40 agonist ivuxolimab in advanced cancers. Study-level information: The dose-escalation cohort was approximately 85% male, with a mean age of approximately 61 years, ranging roughly 20 to 90. Three partial responders included one hepatocellular carcinoma patient and two cutaneous melanoma patients. Study results and caveats: The 0.1-3.0 mg/kg partial responders had among the lowest clonal expansion.

Trimming pared 5 bases from V and 3 bases from J, leaving 14 bases between. CDR1 and CDR2 from the germline V gene are MNHNY and SVGAGI (reference sequence). The CDR3 sequence is 15 residues long. Concerning this clone: Antigen unknown.

Profiled with immunoSEQ multiplex PCR; TCRdb holds only in-frame clones, not every one. The data hold 57,000 or so clones, with around 83% observed a single time. Sequenced material: CD4+ or CD8+ T cells sorted from blood, taken in a trial of the OX40 agonist ivuxolimab. The clonotype was recovered from an adult with an advanced solid tumor such as melanoma, head and neck, liver or kidney cancer. This rearrangement joins TRBV6-6 to TRBJ1-3; TRBD1 is a possible D gene (5 bases). The CDR3 nucleotides are TGTGCCAGCAGTGAGCAGGGATTGGATGGAAACACCATATATTTT. It is translated as CASSEQGLDGNTIYF.